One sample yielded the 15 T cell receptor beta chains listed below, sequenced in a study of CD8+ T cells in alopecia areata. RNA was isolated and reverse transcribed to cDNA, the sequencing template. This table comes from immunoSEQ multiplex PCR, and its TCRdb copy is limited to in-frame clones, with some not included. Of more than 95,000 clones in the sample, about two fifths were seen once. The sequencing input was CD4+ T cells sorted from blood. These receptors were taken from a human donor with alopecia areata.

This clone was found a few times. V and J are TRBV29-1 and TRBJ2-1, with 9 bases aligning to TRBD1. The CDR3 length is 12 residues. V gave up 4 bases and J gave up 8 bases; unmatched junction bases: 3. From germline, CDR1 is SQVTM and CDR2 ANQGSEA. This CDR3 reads CSVGQGGYEQFF. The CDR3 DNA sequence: TGCAGCGTTGGACAGGGGGGCTATGAGCAGTTCTTC.

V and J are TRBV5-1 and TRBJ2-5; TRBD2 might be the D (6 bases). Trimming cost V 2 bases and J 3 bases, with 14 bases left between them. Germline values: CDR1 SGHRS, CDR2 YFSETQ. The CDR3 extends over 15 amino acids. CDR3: CASSLTGTGEETQYF. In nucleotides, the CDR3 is TGCGCCAGCAGCTTAACCGGGACTGGAGAAGAGACCCAGTACTTC.

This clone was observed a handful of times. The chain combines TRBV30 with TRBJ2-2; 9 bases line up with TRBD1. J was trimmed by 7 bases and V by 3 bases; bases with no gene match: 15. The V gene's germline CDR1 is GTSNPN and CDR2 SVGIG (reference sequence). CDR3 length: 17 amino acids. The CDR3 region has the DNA TGTGCCTGGAGAACTTGGATGGGACAGGGAAGTATCGGGGAGCTGTTTTTT. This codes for CAWRTWMGQGSIGELFF.

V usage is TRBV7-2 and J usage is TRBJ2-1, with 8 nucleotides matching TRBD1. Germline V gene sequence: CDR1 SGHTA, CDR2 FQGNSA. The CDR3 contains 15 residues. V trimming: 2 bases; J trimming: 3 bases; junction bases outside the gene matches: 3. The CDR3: CASSLQGALYNEQFF. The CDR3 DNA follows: TGTGCCAGCAGCTTACAGGGGGCCCTCTACAATGAGCAGTTCTTC.

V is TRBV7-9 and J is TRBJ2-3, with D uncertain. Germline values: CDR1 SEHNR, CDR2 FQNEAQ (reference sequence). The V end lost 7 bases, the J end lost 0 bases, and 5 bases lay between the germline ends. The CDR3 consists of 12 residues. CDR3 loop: CASTISTDTQYF. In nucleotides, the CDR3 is TGTGCCAGCACCATCAGCACAGATACGCAGTATTTT.

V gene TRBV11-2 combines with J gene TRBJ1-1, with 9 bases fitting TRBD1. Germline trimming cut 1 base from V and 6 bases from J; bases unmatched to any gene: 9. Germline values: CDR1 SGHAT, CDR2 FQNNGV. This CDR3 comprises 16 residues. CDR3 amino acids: CASSLVGTGMKAEAFF. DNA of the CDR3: TGTGCCAGCAGCTTAGTTGGGACAGGGATGAAGGCTGAAGCTTTCTTT.

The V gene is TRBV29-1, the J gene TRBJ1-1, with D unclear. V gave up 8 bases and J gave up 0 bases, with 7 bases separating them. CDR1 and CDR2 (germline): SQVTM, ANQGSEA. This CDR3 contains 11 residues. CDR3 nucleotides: TGCAGCATAGGAGTGAACACTGAAGCTTTCTTT. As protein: CSIGVNTEAFF. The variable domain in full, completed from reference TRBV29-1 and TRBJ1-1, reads SAVISQKPSRDICQRGTSLTIQCQVDSQVTMMFWYRQQPGQSLTLIATANQGSEATYESGFVIDKFPISRPNLTFSTLTVSNMSPEDSSIYLCSIGVNTEAFFGQGTRLTVV.

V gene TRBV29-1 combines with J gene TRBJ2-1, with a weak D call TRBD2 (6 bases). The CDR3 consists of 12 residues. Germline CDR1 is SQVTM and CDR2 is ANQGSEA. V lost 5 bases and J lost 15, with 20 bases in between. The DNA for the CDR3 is TGCAGCGTTACTTTGACTAGAAGGGATCGGTTCTTC. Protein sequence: CSVTLTRRDRFF.

CDR3 sequence reads: CASSFFPMGTSGDTDTQYF. The CDR3 DNA is TGCGCCAGCAGCTTCTTTCCTATGGGGACTAGCGGGGACACAGATACGCAGTATTTT. The chain employs TRBV5-1 and TRBJ2-3, with 13 bases fitting TRBD2. CDR3 length equals 19 residues. The germline V gene encodes CDR1 SGHRS and CDR2 YFSETQ. V dropped 2 bases and J dropped 2; count of bases not matched to a gene: 11.

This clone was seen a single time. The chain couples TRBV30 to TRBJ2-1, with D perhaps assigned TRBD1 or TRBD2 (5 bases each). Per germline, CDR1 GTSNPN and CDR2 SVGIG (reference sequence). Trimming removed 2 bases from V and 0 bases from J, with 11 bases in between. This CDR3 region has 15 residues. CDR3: CAWSRGGDSYNEQFF. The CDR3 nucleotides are TGTGCCTGGAGTCGTGGGGGAGACTCCTACAATGAGCAGTTCTTC.

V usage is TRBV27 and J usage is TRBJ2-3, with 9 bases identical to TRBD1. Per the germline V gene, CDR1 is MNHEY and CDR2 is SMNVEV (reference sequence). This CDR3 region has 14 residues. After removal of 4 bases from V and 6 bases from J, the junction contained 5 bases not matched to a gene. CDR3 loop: CASSSRTGVDTQYF. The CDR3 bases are TGTGCCAGCAGTTCACGGACAGGGGTCGATACGCAGTATTTT.

The CDR3 DNA reads as TGTGCCAGCAGTTTAGGCAACGCCAAAAACATTCAGTACTTC. Protein product: CASSLGNAKNIQYF. This chain joins TRBV27 and TRBJ2-4; D not resolved. The CDR3 consists of 14 residues. Trimming shortened V by 2 bases and J by 1 base, and 6 bases separated the two germline ends. CDR1 is MNHEY and CDR2 is SMNVEV in the germline V gene (reference sequence).

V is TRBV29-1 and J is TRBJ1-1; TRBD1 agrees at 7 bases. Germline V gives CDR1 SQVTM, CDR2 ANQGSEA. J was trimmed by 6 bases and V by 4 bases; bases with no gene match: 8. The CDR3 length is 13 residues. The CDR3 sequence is CSVGQGEVSEAFF. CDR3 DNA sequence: TGCAGCGTTGGCCAGGGGGAGGTGTCTGAAGCTTTCTTT.

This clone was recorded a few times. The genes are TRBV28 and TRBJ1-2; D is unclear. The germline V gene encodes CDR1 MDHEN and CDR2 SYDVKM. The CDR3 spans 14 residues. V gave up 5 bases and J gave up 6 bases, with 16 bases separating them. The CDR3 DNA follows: TGTGCCAGCAGTCCCCGATGGGCCCCTCATGGCTACACCTTC. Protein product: CASSPRWAPHGYTF.

In DNA form, the CDR3 reads TGCGCCAGCAGCTTCTCGCCCACTTGGAGTAAAGAGACCCAGTACTTC. Protein: CASSFSPTWSKETQYF. J is TRBJ2-5 and V is TRBV5-1; D call uncertain. CDR1 and CDR2 from the germline V gene are SGHRS and YFSETQ. V lost 2 bases to trimming and J lost 3 bases, with 17 bases between them. The CDR3 extends over 16 amino acids.